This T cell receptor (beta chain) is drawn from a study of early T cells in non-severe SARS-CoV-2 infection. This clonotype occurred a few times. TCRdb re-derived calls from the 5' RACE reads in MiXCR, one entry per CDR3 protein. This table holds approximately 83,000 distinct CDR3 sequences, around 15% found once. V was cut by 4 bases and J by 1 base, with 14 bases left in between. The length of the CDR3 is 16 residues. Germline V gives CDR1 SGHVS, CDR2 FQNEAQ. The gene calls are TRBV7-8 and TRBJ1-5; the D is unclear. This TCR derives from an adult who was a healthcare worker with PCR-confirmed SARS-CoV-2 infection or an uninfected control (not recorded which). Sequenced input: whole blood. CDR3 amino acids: CASSSAWERSNQPQHF. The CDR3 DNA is TGTGCCAGCAGCTCAGCTTGGGAAAGAAGCAATCAGCCCCAGCATTTT.